The present T cell receptor (beta chain) was sequenced within a study of T cell responses to AZD1222 COVID-19 vaccine (dated by TCRdb to the early 2020s). Some background on the complete study: AZD1222 recipients given second doses at about 4 weeks or at about 12 weeks were pooled, since spike-specific TCR depth and breadth were not found to differ between the two schedules. Trial participants were enrolled into age subgroups of 18-55, 56-69 and 70-plus years, which contained 148, 28 and 57 TCR-sequenced participants, respectively. A total of under 250 trial participants underwent TCR sequencing, of whom roughly 210 had received two doses of AZD1222 and about 25 had received two doses of the MenACWY control vaccine. The paper as a whole reports these results and caveats: The vaccine-associated CD4 TCRs covered the entire spike protein, and the dominant responses fell in regions 160-218 and 743-854. Participants were mostly white British, with more females than males. The authors suggested clonal diversity may have been underestimated. After two AZD1222 doses, spike-specific TCR breadth and depth were significantly higher than at day 0 and than in MenACWY recipients. Reportedly, close to half of the unique spike-specific TCRs recognized epitopes lying outside the regions that are mutated in the B.1.351 and B.1.1.7 variants. Conclusions about previously exposed vaccinees were limited because only 6 or 7 AZD1222 recipients were SARS-CoV-2 seropositive at baseline. Because no samples from the day 14 peak response were available, repertoires could be characterized only after the peak T cell response. The 56-69-year group was small, and its depth increase did not reach significance, likely because of low power.

The CDR3 regions of human TCRbeta chains were subjected to immunosequencing. The study's processing was this. Repertoire TCRs were matched against a reference library of SARS-CoV-2-specific TCRs generated with the MIRA antigen-specificity platform. Breadth was defined as the fraction of unique TCRs that were SARS-CoV-2-associated, and depth was defined as the fraction of total T cells that were SARS-CoV-2-associated. Each spike-specific TCR was assigned to its reactive spike region and to a CD4 or CD8 class using the MIRA data. Log10-transformed breadth and depth values were compared by one-way ANOVA with Sidak's multiple comparisons tests. The clones in this table, taken by TCRdb from immuneACCESS, are in-frame only. Not every clone is retained; where verified, under half of the shortfall comes from an unresolved V gene, and the cause of the rest is unknown. D and trimming come from the DNA, and the V and J calls and clone size come from that table. The sample table shows some 75,000 clones, and around nine tenths are seen once. The top ten hold 11% of the sample.

The intended sense of this specimen's time point label: baseline before first vaccination. Vaccinee samples were obtained from the UK trials COV001 and COV002, which included a single-blind randomized controlled phase 2/3 trial of AZD1222 (ChAdOx1 nCoV-19) in healthy adults. Trial participant PBMC samples were collected at day 0 and day 28 after the second dose for TCRbeta chain sequencing. This clone was counted a few times. The clone's antigen remains unknown. No much larger clone is present one base from it, and per-base qualities are unavailable. Spanning cysteine to phenylalanine, the CDR3 consists of 16 amino acids. The kept DNA is CDR3 alone, 48 bases in frame from the first base. CDR1 and CDR2, per the germline V gene, are MGHRA and YSYEKL. V and J are truncated by 0 bases and 3 bases respectively, leaving an intervening sequence of 13 bases.

The sequenced sample was peripheral blood, obtained on day 0 of AZD1222 vaccination. Here the chain combines TRBV4-1 and TRBJ2-3; the D gene identity is not certain. The TCR was taken from an adult in good health. The encoded CDR3 is CASSQDLRSVTDTQYF. The sequenced DNA is TGCGCCAGCAGCCAAGATCTAAGGAGCGTTACAGATACGCAGTATTTT.